These 8 T cell receptor beta chains originate from one sample sequenced in a study of blood T cell repertoires in COVID-19. Profiling relied on immunoSEQ multiplex PCR, and the TCRdb table lists in-frame clones only, not all of them. This repertoire shows some 180,000 clones, 75% to 95% found once; its top ten account for 0.53%. Input material: peripheral blood. These receptors were taken from a man aged 45-65 years with acute or convalescent COVID-19.

This clone was picked up one time. The chain has TRBV3-1 (or the pseudogene TRBV3-2) and TRBJ1-5; D might be TRBD1 (6 bases). Germline CDR1 and CDR2: LGHDT and YNNKEL (reference sequence). The CDR3 loop spans 18 amino acids. Deletions cut 1 base from V and 1 base from J, with 17 bases between. The CDR3 protein is CASSQGGARGWSNQPQHF. In DNA, the CDR3 is TGTGCCAGCAGCCAAGGTGGAGCCAGGGGTTGGAGCAATCAGCCCCAGCATTTT.

This rearrangement joins TRBV2 to TRBJ1-2; D unclear. V was pared by 5 bases and J by 4 bases, with 17 bases between. The CDR3 is 15 amino acids. Per the germline V gene, CDR1 is SNHLY and CDR2 is FYNNEI. CDR3 nucleotide sequence: TGTGCCAGCAGTCCGACCCTTGACGGGTCCTATGGCTACACCTTC. Translating it yields CASSPTLDGSYGYTF.

This chain connects TRBV24-1 to TRBJ2-3; 8 positions match TRBD1. The CDR3 extends over 16 amino acids. The J segment lost 4 bases and the V segment lost 4 bases, leaving 9 bases of the junction unmatched. The germline V gene encodes CDR1 KGHDR and CDR2 SFDVKD. CDR3 protein: CATSDGQGEISDTQYF. The CDR3 DNA follows: TGTGCCACCAGTGACGGACAGGGTGAAATCTCAGATACGCAGTATTTT.

V and J are TRBV28 and TRBJ2-7; D gene ambiguous. Trimming pared 4 bases from V and 2 bases from J, leaving 9 bases between. Germline CDR1 MDHEN, CDR2 SYDVKM. This CDR3 has 13 residues. The CDR3: CASSYRSTYEQYF. In DNA, the CDR3 is TGTGCCAGCAGTTACAGATCTACCTACGAGCAGTACTTC.

V usage is TRBV9 and J usage is TRBJ1-6; D unclear. Trimming removed 0 bases at V and 10 bases at J, with 17 bases between. In germline, CDR1 is SGDLS, CDR2 YYNGEE. CDR3 length: 16 residues. The CDR3 loop reads CASSVAEDGYGSPLHF. The CDR3 DNA follows: TGTGCCAGCAGCGTAGCGGAGGACGGGTATGGGTCACCCCTCCACTTT. Full variable domain (rest looked up from reference TRBV9 and TRBJ1-6): DSGVTQTPKHLITATGQRVTLRCSPRSGDLSVYWYQQSLDQGLQFLIQYYNGEERAKGNILERFSAQQFPDLHSELNLSSLELGDSALYFCASSVAEDGYGSPLHFGNGTRLTVT.

The chain has TRBV30 and TRBJ2-2; 7 bases agree with TRBD1. After removal of 1 base from V and 8 bases from J, the junction contained 4 bases not matched to a gene. The V gene's germline CDR1 is GTSNPN and CDR2 SVGIG (reference sequence). CDR3 length: 13 residues. The CDR3 loop is CAWSATGSGELFF. CDR3 DNA: TGTGCCTGGAGTGCGACAGGGAGTGGGGAGCTGTTTTTT.

Concerning this clone: This sample also contains other DNA sequences that code for the same CDR3. The CDR3 DNA follows: TGTGCCAGCAGTTTTGGGGGAGGAGAGACCCAGTACTTC. Residues: CASSFGGGETQYF. V usage is TRBV27 and J usage is TRBJ2-5; a weak D match, TRBD2 (6 bases). The length of the CDR3 is 13 residues. The germline CDR1 and CDR2 sequences are MNHEY and SMNVEV (reference sequence). V lost 3 bases to trimming and J lost 4 bases, with 9 bases between them.

This clone appeared once. The rearrangement joins TRBV6-5 to TRBJ1-4; 9 bases align to TRBD1. The junction had 5 bases not matched to a gene; V was cut back by 4 bases and J by 5 bases. The CDR3 consists of 15 residues. Germline CDR1 is MNHEY and CDR2 is SVGAGI. The CDR3 sequence is CASSSFGTGNEKLFF. The DNA for the CDR3 is TGTGCCAGCAGTTCCTTTGGGACAGGGAATGAAAAACTGTTTTTT.